These T cell receptor beta chains were read from a single sample in a study of blood T cell repertoires in COVID-19. The data were produced by immunoSEQ multiplex PCR, yet TCRdb's version contains in-frame clones alone and is incomplete. The data contain 210,000 or so clones, 80% to 85% of them singletons. Material: peripheral blood. Source of these receptors: a human donor in a cohort sampled during active COVID-19. Both conserved end residues are part of each CDR3. D genes are given only for firm matches. Size is omitted from some rows. Given values are once, few, many or a class for expanded clones.

v_gene,d_gene,j_gene,abundance,CDR3aa,CDR3nt
TRBV7-9,TRBD1,TRBJ1-2,.,CASSRTGQGAEVYGYTF,TGTGCCAGCAGCAGGACCGGACAGGGGGCGGAGGTCTATGGCTACACCTTC
TRBV7-3,.,TRBJ2-1,.,CASSYGERAYNEQFF,TGTGCCAGCAGCTACGGGGAGAGGGCCTACAATGAGCAGTTCTTC
TRBV7-9,.,TRBJ2-7,once,CASSLNTNSYEQYF,TGTGCCAGCAGCTTAAACACCAACTCCTACGAGCAGTACTTC
TRBV7-2,.,TRBJ1-1,.,CASSFLFGAAEAFF,TGTGCCAGCAGCTTTCTTTTTGGGGCTGCTGAAGCTTTCTTT
TRBV7-2,.,TRBJ2-7,.,CASSLHHGLNYEQYF,TGTGCCAGCAGCTTACACCACGGACTTAACTACGAGCAGTACTTC
TRBV9,.,TRBJ2-3,.,CASSHRDRVASGSTDTQYF,TGTGCCAGCAGCCACCGGGACAGGGTGGCTAGCGGGAGCACAGATACGCAGTATTTT
TRBV28,TRBD1,TRBJ1-4,.,CASGVGQEEKLFF,TGTGCCAGCGGTGTGGGACAGGAGGAAAAACTGTTTTTT
TRBV6-2/TRBV6-3,.,TRBJ2-7,.,CASSGTRKIEQYF,TGTGCCAGCAGCGGGACAAGGAAGATCGAGCAGTACTTC
TRBV27,.,TRBJ2-3,.,CASSLFQGTDTQYF,TGTGCCAGCAGTTTATTCCAGGGCACAGATACGCAGTATTTT
TRBV4-1,TRBD2,TRBJ2-5,.,CASSQESRLAVGKTQYF,TGCGCCAGCAGCCAAGAGAGTCGACTAGCGGTGGGCAAGACCCAGTACTTC
TRBV11-1,TRBD1,TRBJ1-2,once,CASRTGAGYTF,TGTGCCAGCAGGACAGGGGCCGGCTACACCTTC
TRBV28,.,TRBJ2-7,.,CASSWWPTVEGFDEQYF,TGTGCCAGCAGTTGGTGGCCCACGGTGGAGGGCTTCGACGAGCAGTACTTC
TRBV24-1,TRBD1,TRBJ1-1,.,CATSGDSEAFF,TGTGCCACCAGTGGGGACAGCGAAGCTTTCTTT
TRBV9,TRBD1,TRBJ1-1,.,CASSVAGQGLGNTEAFF,TGTGCCAGCAGCGTAGCGGGACAGGGGCTCGGGAACACTGAAGCTTTCTTT
TRBV18,TRBD1,TRBJ2-3,.,CASSPGSVAGGTDTQYF,TGTGCCAGCTCACCCGGATCGGTCGCAGGGGGAACAGATACGCAGTATTTT
TRBV9,TRBD1,TRBJ1-2,.,CASSGRGQGKDYGYTF,TGTGCCAGCAGCGGGAGGGGACAGGGAAAAGACTATGGCTACACCTTC
TRBV7-3,TRBD1,TRBJ1-1,.,CASSLGQGSTEAFF,TGTGCCAGCAGCTTGGGACAGGGGAGTACTGAAGCTTTCTTT
TRBV9,.,TRBJ1-2,.,CASSVDGVYGYTF,TGTGCCAGCAGCGTAGACGGAGTCTATGGCTACACCTTC
TRBV6-2/TRBV6-3,.,TRBJ1-2,.,CASSYRRQLVYGYTF,TGTGCCAGCAGTTACAGGAGACAGCTAGTCTATGGCTACACCTTC
TRBV11-3,.,TRBJ2-2,.,CASSRTYTGELFF,TGTGCCAGCAGCCGGACTTACACCGGGGAGCTGTTTTTT
TRBV27,TRBD1,TRBJ1-2,.,CASSLTGGYGYTF,TGTGCCAGCAGTCTTACAGGGGGCTATGGCTACACCTTC
TRBV5-4,.,TRBJ2-1,.,CASLGGGSSYNEQFF,TGTGCCAGCCTGGGGGGCGGGAGCTCCTACAATGAGCAGTTCTTC
TRBV2,TRBD2,TRBJ2-1,.,CASESSGSSYNEQFF,TGTGCCAGTGAATCTAGCGGGAGCTCCTACAATGAGCAGTTCTTC
TRBV19,.,TRBJ2-5,.,CASSMMRDQETQYF,TGTGCCAGTAGTATGATGAGGGACCAAGAGACCCAGTACTTC
TRBV5-3,TRBD2,TRBJ2-1,.,CARSWRETLSNEQFF,TGTGCCAGAAGCTGGCGGGAGACTTTGAGCAATGAGCAGTTCTTC
TRBV3-1/TRBV3-2,.,TRBJ2-7,.,CASSQGGYEQYF,TGTGCCAGCAGCCAGGGCGGGTACGAGCAGTACTTC
TRBV25-1,.,TRBJ2-7,.,CASSEYGGDYEQYF,TGTGCCAGCAGTGAATACGGCGGAGACTACGAGCAGTACTTC
TRBV5-4,.,TRBJ2-7,.,CASSLGNRDGGYEQYF,TGTGCCAGCAGCTTGGGTAACAGGGATGGCGGCTACGAGCAGTACTTC
TRBV3-1/TRBV3-2,.,TRBJ1-1,.,CASSQGRVNTEAFF,TGTGCCAGCAGCCAAGGCAGGGTGAACACTGAAGCTTTCTTT
TRBV4-3,TRBD1,TRBJ1-1,.,CASSQLPNQGDTEAFF,TGCGCCAGCAGCCAGTTACCGAACCAGGGGGACACTGAAGCTTTCTTT
TRBV4-3,.,TRBJ2-7,.,CASSPTGHTYEQYF,TGCGCCAGCAGCCCCACAGGCCATACTTACGAGCAGTACTTC